This T cell receptor beta chain was identified in a study of identical twins. It was template switching that added a universal primer site, and there were unique molecular identifiers on the cDNA. TCRdb analysed the 5' RACE reads with MiXCR anew, one entry per CDR3 protein. The sample records fewer than 800,000 distinct CDR3 sequences, just over 7% being singletons. This clonotype was recorded at least ten times. The J segment lost 5 bases and the V segment lost 7 bases, leaving 16 bases of the junction unmatched. Germline V lookup: CDR1 SQVTM, CDR2 ANQGSEA. The CDR3 contains 15 residues. Only healthy Caucasians were included as donors. This same sample was also part of a study on yellow fever vaccine responses in identical twins.

Input material: PBMCs. This sequence joins TRBV29-1 and TRBJ1-1, with 7 bases aligning to TRBD1. This TCR was recovered from a woman younger than 30 in good health. As DNA, the CDR3 is TGCAGCGGCCAGACCCTACAGGGGCTGGGGACTGAAGCTTTCTTT. Protein: CSGQTLQGLGTEAFF.